One TCR beta chain is described in this entry. CDR1 and CDR2 from the germline V gene are SGHAT and FQNNGV. The CDR3 is made up of 16 amino acids. Trimming at V came to 1 base and at J to 4 bases, leaving 7 bases not matched to a gene. Under the authors' procedure: Reference gene primers were amplified, and this amplification served to estimate nucleated cell counts. Data came from immunoSEQ multiplex PCR; TCRdb stores just in-frame clones and leaves some out. The DNA gave D and trimming, while V, J and clone size come from that table. Among roughly 160,000 clones listed, roughly 93% were seen once. The data originate from a study of blood T cell repertoires in COVID-19. For the study at large: The United States, Italy and Spain provided the acute and convalescent COVID-19 samples. Sample material is recorded as cDNA or gDNA derived from T cells, B-cell-depleted T cells, or PBMCs.

This sequence originates from a man aged 18 to 30 with acute or convalescent COVID-19. The genes are TRBV11-2 and TRBJ2-1, with 7 bases aligning to TRBD2. The sample comprised peripheral blood. The CDR3 nucleotides read TGTGCCAGCAGCTTAGGCCCCGCGGGAGTGTACAATGAGCAGTTCTTC. Translation gives CASSLGPAGVYNEQFF.